This T cell receptor (beta chain) was captured by sequencing in a study of T cells in Graves' hyperthyroidism and ophthalmopathy. This clonotype occurred many times. Template material for amplifying TCR beta CDR3 regions consisted of RNA transcripts. Researchers ran a first-round RT-PCR on the TCR CDR3 using the HTBI primer set. MiXCR, applied by TCRdb to the multiplex PCR reads, yields one record per CDR3 protein. This sample has 200,000 to 250,000 distinct CDR3 sequences, with roughly a sixth found just once. The authors deemed Graves' hyperthyroidism stable absent ophthalmopathy progression within 18 months. Isolation of PBMCs was performed on 8 to 10 ml fresh peripheral blood. CDR1 and CDR2 (germline): MNHNS, SASEGT. V shed 2 bases and J shed 2 bases, with 9 bases lying between them. The CDR3 is 14 residues long.

The V gene is TRBV6-1, the J gene TRBJ2-5; D gene unclear. The receptor was isolated from a man in his fifties with Graves' hyperthyroidism. The material sequenced was blood. CDR3 residues: CASSETTAQETQYF. The CDR3 DNA follows: TGTGCCAGCAGTGAAACTACAGCACAAGAGACCCAGTACTTC.